Listed below are T cell receptor beta chains from one sample, sequenced in a study of T cell responses to AZD1222 COVID-19 vaccine. Repertoires were generated with immunoSEQ multiplex PCR, while TCRdb's copy carries only in-frame clones and drops some. Here the sample spans roughly 150,000 clones, approximately 90% being singletons. This sample comprised peripheral blood, obtained 28 days after the second AZD1222 dose. These receptors came from an adult who received the AZD1222 COVID-19 vaccine. The CDR3 runs from the conserved cysteine through the conserved F or W. Each record gives: CDR3 DNA, CDR3 protein, D gene, V gene, clone size, J gene. The D gene is left open where the match is weak. Clone size is not always given. Where it is, it says once, few, many or a class for expanded clones.

cdr3_nt: TGTGCCAGTAGTATTGAAGAGACCCAGTACTTC
cdr3_aa: CASSIEETQYF
d_call: .
v_call: TRBV19
clone_size: .
j_call: TRBJ2-5

cdr3_nt: TGTGCCAGCAGTTTATCCCCGAGGGACAGGGGGCGTTTGCTTGGCTACACCTTC
cdr3_aa: CASSLSPRDRGRLLGYTF
d_call: TRBD1
v_call: TRBV27
clone_size: once
j_call: TRBJ1-2

cdr3_nt: TGTGCCAGCAGCTCCACCCCGGGGGCTAATGAAAAACTGTTTTTT
cdr3_aa: CASSSTPGANEKLFF
d_call: .
v_call: TRBV5-5
clone_size: few
j_call: TRBJ1-4

cdr3_nt: TGTGCCAGCGGCCGGGACAGAGCCGAAAAACTGTTTTTT
cdr3_aa: CASGRDRAEKLFF
d_call: TRBD1
v_call: TRBV2
clone_size: .
j_call: TRBJ1-4

cdr3_nt: TGTGCCAGTAGTATAAGCACCGCGGGGGGCTACACCTTC
cdr3_aa: CASSISTAGGYTF
d_call: .
v_call: TRBV19
clone_size: .
j_call: TRBJ1-2

cdr3_nt: TGCAGCGTTGATAAGCCTGAGAACACTGAAGCTTTCTTT
cdr3_aa: CSVDKPENTEAFF
d_call: .
v_call: TRBV29-1
clone_size: many
j_call: TRBJ1-1

cdr3_nt: TGCGCCAGCTTACCTGGGGGAGGAGGCCAAGAGACCCAGTACTTC
cdr3_aa: CASLPGGGGQETQYF
d_call: .
v_call: TRBV5-1
clone_size: .
j_call: TRBJ2-5

cdr3_nt: TGTGCCAGCAGTTTACCAGGGTATCAGCCCCAGCATTTT
cdr3_aa: CASSLPGYQPQHF
d_call: .
v_call: TRBV12-3/TRBV12-4
clone_size: .
j_call: TRBJ1-5

cdr3_nt: TGTGCCAGCAGTTTATGGGACAGGGGACATGGCTACACCTTC
cdr3_aa: CASSLWDRGHGYTF
d_call: TRBD1
v_call: TRBV28
clone_size: .
j_call: TRBJ1-2

cdr3_nt: TGTGCCAGTAGAAACAGGGGGCAGGATGATGGCTACACCTTC
cdr3_aa: CASRNRGQDDGYTF
d_call: TRBD1
v_call: TRBV19
clone_size: .
j_call: TRBJ1-2

cdr3_nt: TGTGCCTGGTCACCGGGACAGCCGAACACTGAAGCTTTCTTT
cdr3_aa: CAWSPGQPNTEAFF
d_call: TRBD1
v_call: TRBV30
clone_size: .
j_call: TRBJ1-1

cdr3_nt: TGTGCCACCCACGGAGCCGGGGAGCTGTTTTTT
cdr3_aa: CATHGAGELFF
d_call: .
v_call: TRBV24-1
clone_size: .
j_call: TRBJ2-2

cdr3_nt: TGTGCCAGCAGCGTAGCGCTTAATTCACCCCTCCACTTT
cdr3_aa: CASSVALNSPLHF
d_call: .
v_call: TRBV9
clone_size: .
j_call: TRBJ1-6

cdr3_nt: TGTGCCTGGAGTGTAACTTGGAGGGACACTGAAGCTTTCTTT
cdr3_aa: CAWSVTWRDTEAFF
d_call: .
v_call: TRBV30
clone_size: .
j_call: TRBJ1-1

cdr3_nt: TGCGCCAGCAGCTTGGACGGGGGCCCACCGGGAAACACCATATATTTT
cdr3_aa: CASSLDGGPPGNTIYF
d_call: .
v_call: TRBV5-1
clone_size: .
j_call: TRBJ1-3

cdr3_nt: TGTGCCAGCAGTTACACCACCTACAATGAGCAGTTCTTC
cdr3_aa: CASSYTTYNEQFF
d_call: .
v_call: TRBV6-2/TRBV6-3
clone_size: once
j_call: TRBJ2-1